These T cell receptor beta chains were read from a single sample in a study of blood T cell repertoires in COVID-19. Clones were sequenced by immunoSEQ multiplex PCR, and TCRdb holds only the in-frame ones, with some missing. The table lists 130,000 to 150,000 clones, approximately 88% of them singletons. Sequenced: peripheral blood. These TCRs come from a human donor in a cohort sampled during active COVID-19. Each CDR3 is given with its conserved first and last residue. D genes are given only for firm matches. Clone size is stated in some rows and not others, as once, few, many or a class when expanded.

v_gene: TRBV2
abundance: .
j_gene: TRBJ2-5
d_gene: .
CDR3nt: TGTGCCAGCAGGGCTTATCCTCAAGAGACCCAGTACTTC
CDR3aa: CASRAYPQETQYF

v_gene: TRBV29-1
abundance: .
j_gene: TRBJ2-3
d_gene: .
CDR3nt: TGCAGCGTTGAAGGCCGTCAGGGAACAGATACGCAGTATTTT
CDR3aa: CSVEGRQGTDTQYF

v_gene: TRBV4-1
abundance: .
j_gene: TRBJ1-1
d_gene: .
CDR3nt: TGCGCCAGCAGCCCCATACCCCACAGGGTCGGAGAAGACACTGAAGCTTTCTTT
CDR3aa: CASSPIPHRVGEDTEAFF

v_gene: TRBV12-3/TRBV12-4
abundance: .
j_gene: TRBJ2-1
d_gene: TRBD2
CDR3nt: TGTGCCAGCAGAGGACTAGCGGGGTATGAGCAGTTCTTC
CDR3aa: CASRGLAGYEQFF

v_gene: TRBV18
abundance: .
j_gene: TRBJ1-6
d_gene: TRBD1
CDR3nt: TGTGCCAGCTCACCCGGGACAGGGGGTATCGATTCACCCCTCCACTTT
CDR3aa: CASSPGTGGIDSPLHF

v_gene: TRBV2
abundance: .
j_gene: TRBJ2-5
d_gene: TRBD2
CDR3nt: TGTGCCAGCAGTGAGAGTAGGGCTAGCGGGGAGACCCAGTACTTC
CDR3aa: CASSESRASGETQYF

v_gene: TRBV2
abundance: .
j_gene: TRBJ1-1
d_gene: TRBD1
CDR3nt: TGTGCCAGCAAGCCCCGGGACAGGGTGTTCTCTGAAGCTTTCTTT
CDR3aa: CASKPRDRVFSEAFF

v_gene: TRBV6-6
abundance: .
j_gene: TRBJ1-2
d_gene: TRBD1
CDR3nt: TGTGCCAGCAGGGACAGGGGAAACTATGGCTACACCTTC
CDR3aa: CASRDRGNYGYTF

v_gene: TRBV18
abundance: .
j_gene: TRBJ1-1
d_gene: .
CDR3nt: TGTGCCAGCTCACCCCAGAATATTGACACTGAAGCTTTCTTT
CDR3aa: CASSPQNIDTEAFF

v_gene: TRBV6-2/TRBV6-3
abundance: .
j_gene: TRBJ1-6
d_gene: .
CDR3nt: TGTGCCAGCAGCCCGGTCAGATCCTATAATTCACCCCTCCACTTT
CDR3aa: CASSPVRSYNSPLHF

v_gene: TRBV10-1
abundance: .
j_gene: TRBJ2-2
d_gene: .
CDR3nt: TGCGCCAGCAGTGAGTCCAGGGGTCCGAAGGCCGGGGAGCTGTTTTTT
CDR3aa: CASSESRGPKAGELFF

v_gene: TRBV3-1/TRBV3-2
abundance: .
j_gene: TRBJ1-6
d_gene: .
CDR3nt: TGTGCCAGCAGCCAAACACCCTCCTATAATTCACCCCTCCACTTT
CDR3aa: CASSQTPSYNSPLHF

v_gene: TRBV6-2/TRBV6-3
abundance: .
j_gene: TRBJ2-7
d_gene: TRBD2
CDR3nt: TGTGCCAGCAGTTACGTAGCGGGGGGCTCCTACGAGCAGTACTTC
CDR3aa: CASSYVAGGSYEQYF

v_gene: TRBV28
abundance: .
j_gene: TRBJ2-3
d_gene: TRBD2
CDR3nt: TGTGCCAGCAGTTTGCAGGGGGCTAGCGGGAGGGCCTTAGATACGCAGTATTTT
CDR3aa: CASSLQGASGRALDTQYF

v_gene: TRBV4-2
abundance: .
j_gene: TRBJ1-4
d_gene: .
CDR3nt: TGTGCCAGCAGCCAAGAACCCGGGAATAATGAAAAACTGTTTTTT
CDR3aa: CASSQEPGNNEKLFF

v_gene: TRBV2
abundance: .
j_gene: TRBJ2-6
d_gene: TRBD1
CDR3nt: TGTGCCAGCAGTTCGACAGGGGGAGGTGGGGCCAACGTCCTGACTTTC
CDR3aa: CASSSTGGGGANVLTF

v_gene: TRBV7-9
abundance: once
j_gene: TRBJ1-1
d_gene: .
CDR3nt: TGTGCCAGCAGCGCTAGTTCGGGGTTTGGCACTGAAGCTTTCTTT
CDR3aa: CASSASSGFGTEAFF

v_gene: TRBV7-8
abundance: .
j_gene: TRBJ1-3
d_gene: TRBD1
CDR3nt: TGTGCCAGCAGCCATGGCCACTCGGGACAGATCTCTGGAAACACCATATATTTT
CDR3aa: CASSHGHSGQISGNTIYF

v_gene: TRBV7-9
abundance: .
j_gene: TRBJ2-1
d_gene: TRBD2
CDR3nt: TGTGCCAGCAGCCCCGGGGGGTTTGAGCAGTTCTTC
CDR3aa: CASSPGGFEQFF

v_gene: TRBV13
abundance: .
j_gene: TRBJ2-1
d_gene: .
CDR3nt: TGTGCCAGCAGCCTCCGGGGTAATGAGCAGTTCTTC
CDR3aa: CASSLRGNEQFF

v_gene: TRBV20-1
abundance: .
j_gene: TRBJ1-4
d_gene: .
CDR3nt: TGCAGTGCTAGTCAATTCGGTGAAAACGAAAAACTGTTTTTT
CDR3aa: CSASQFGENEKLFF

v_gene: TRBV5-3
abundance: .
j_gene: TRBJ2-3
d_gene: TRBD2
CDR3nt: TGTGCCAGAAGCTTAGCTAGCGGGGGGGAAACAGATACGCAGTATTTT
CDR3aa: CARSLASGGETDTQYF

v_gene: TRBV5-1
abundance: .
j_gene: TRBJ2-7
d_gene: .
CDR3nt: TGCGCCAGCAGCTTGCGCCTAGCCAACGAGCAGTACTTC
CDR3aa: CASSLRLANEQYF

v_gene: TRBV7-7
abundance: once
j_gene: TRBJ2-5
d_gene: .
CDR3nt: TGTGCTAGCAGCTTAAGCATAGTGGGGGGGCGCCAAGAGACCCAGTACTTC
CDR3aa: CASSLSIVGGRQETQYF

v_gene: TRBV7-7
abundance: .
j_gene: TRBJ2-1
d_gene: TRBD2
CDR3nt: TGTGCTAGCAGCTTGAGCGGGGGGGCCACCAATGAGCAGTTCTTC
CDR3aa: CASSLSGGATNEQFF

v_gene: TRBV5-1
abundance: .
j_gene: TRBJ2-3
d_gene: TRBD2
CDR3nt: TGCGCCAGCTCCAACCGGGACTACGGAAAGCATACGCAGTATTTT
CDR3aa: CASSNRDYGKHTQYF

v_gene: TRBV9
abundance: .
j_gene: TRBJ1-4
d_gene: TRBD1
CDR3nt: TGTGCCAGCAGCGTAGGTTACAGGGGGGCAACTAATGAAAAACTGTTTTTT
CDR3aa: CASSVGYRGATNEKLFF

v_gene: TRBV28
abundance: .
j_gene: TRBJ2-1
d_gene: TRBD2
CDR3nt: TGTGCCAGCAGTTTACTAGCGGGGGGGCCCTACAATGAGCAGTTCTTC
CDR3aa: CASSLLAGGPYNEQFF

v_gene: TRBV19
abundance: .
j_gene: TRBJ2-5
d_gene: TRBD2
CDR3nt: TGTGCCAGTAGTCCCCAAGCCGGGACTAGCGAGACCCAGTACTTC
CDR3aa: CASSPQAGTSETQYF

v_gene: TRBV15
abundance: once
j_gene: TRBJ1-1
d_gene: .
CDR3nt: TGTGCCACCAGCAGGAGGGACAAGAATAATGAAGCTTTCTTT
CDR3aa: CATSRRDKNNEAFF

v_gene: TRBV27
abundance: .
j_gene: TRBJ1-5
d_gene: .
CDR3nt: TGTGCCAGCAGTTTCGGCCAGGGTAGCAATCAGCCCCAGCATTTT
CDR3aa: CASSFGQGSNQPQHF

v_gene: TRBV13
abundance: .
j_gene: TRBJ2-3
d_gene: TRBD2
CDR3nt: TGTGCCAGCCGTCAGAGCGGGGCTTTTGATACGCAGTATTTT
CDR3aa: CASRQSGAFDTQYF

v_gene: TRBV7-2
abundance: once
j_gene: TRBJ1-1
d_gene: TRBD1
CDR3nt: TGTGCCACCTATCAGGGGGCGAACACTGAAGCTTTCTTT
CDR3aa: CATYQGANTEAFF

v_gene: TRBV13
abundance: .
j_gene: TRBJ2-7
d_gene: TRBD1
CDR3nt: TGTGCCAGCAGATCGACAGGGGGCGAGCAGTACTTC
CDR3aa: CASRSTGGEQYF

v_gene: TRBV20-1
abundance: .
j_gene: TRBJ1-1
d_gene: .
CDR3nt: TGCAGTGCTAGTCCCGGACACCGGAACACTGAAGCTTTCTTT
CDR3aa: CSASPGHRNTEAFF

v_gene: TRBV15
abundance: .
j_gene: TRBJ1-3
d_gene: .
CDR3nt: TGTGCCACCAGCGTATCCTTCCGAGACACCATATATTTT
CDR3aa: CATSVSFRDTIYF

v_gene: TRBV5-4
abundance: once
j_gene: TRBJ2-1
d_gene: .
CDR3nt: TGTGCCAGCAGCTTCGAAGGCGGGACCTACAATGAGCAGTTCTTC
CDR3aa: CASSFEGGTYNEQFF

v_gene: TRBV4-2
abundance: .
j_gene: TRBJ1-3
d_gene: .
CDR3nt: TGTGCCAGCAGCCAAGATTTAGGACAGACTGGAAACACCATATATTTT
CDR3aa: CASSQDLGQTGNTIYF

v_gene: TRBV13
abundance: .
j_gene: TRBJ1-1
d_gene: TRBD1
CDR3nt: TGTGCCAGCAGCTTATGGCGGACAGGGAACACTGAAGCTTTCTTT
CDR3aa: CASSLWRTGNTEAFF

v_gene: TRBV19
abundance: .
j_gene: TRBJ1-1
d_gene: TRBD1
CDR3nt: TGTGCCAGTAGTTCAGGGGGCGCGGGCACTGAAGCTTTCTTT
CDR3aa: CASSSGGAGTEAFF

v_gene: TRBV3-1/TRBV3-2
abundance: .
j_gene: TRBJ2-3
d_gene: TRBD1
CDR3nt: TGTGCCAGCAGCCTACAGGGGCCAGATACGCAGTATTTT
CDR3aa: CASSLQGPDTQYF

v_gene: TRBV7-2
abundance: .
j_gene: TRBJ2-5
d_gene: .
CDR3nt: TGTGCCAGCCAAAAGGAGGAGACCCAGTACTTC
CDR3aa: CASQKEETQYF

v_gene: TRBV18
abundance: .
j_gene: TRBJ1-2
d_gene: TRBD1
CDR3nt: TGTGCCAGCTCACCCTCGGGACAGGGAAACTATGGCTACACCTTC
CDR3aa: CASSPSGQGNYGYTF

v_gene: TRBV2
abundance: .
j_gene: TRBJ1-2
d_gene: TRBD1
CDR3nt: TGTGCCAGCAGCCTGAGGACAGGTAATGGCTACACCTTC
CDR3aa: CASSLRTGNGYTF

v_gene: TRBV11-2
abundance: .
j_gene: TRBJ1-1
d_gene: .
CDR3nt: TGTGCCAGCAGCCTTGGCATGAACACTGAAGCTTTCTTT
CDR3aa: CASSLGMNTEAFF

v_gene: TRBV29-1
abundance: .
j_gene: TRBJ1-3
d_gene: .
CDR3nt: TGCAGCGTAGTGACAGCAAGCTCTGGAAACACCATATATTTT
CDR3aa: CSVVTASSGNTIYF

v_gene: TRBV3-1/TRBV3-2
abundance: once
j_gene: TRBJ2-1
d_gene: TRBD2
CDR3nt: TGTGCCAGCAGCCCAAGAGCGGGGGGCTACAATGAGCAGTTCTTC
CDR3aa: CASSPRAGGYNEQFF

v_gene: TRBV25-1
abundance: .
j_gene: TRBJ2-1
d_gene: .
CDR3nt: TGTGCCAGCAGTGACCTTACAGTAAGCTCCTACAATGAGCAGTTCTTC
CDR3aa: CASSDLTVSSYNEQFF

v_gene: TRBV5-1
abundance: .
j_gene: TRBJ1-3
d_gene: TRBD1
CDR3nt: TGCGCCAGCAGCTTGGGGGCAGGGGGCACTGGAAACACCATATATTTT
CDR3aa: CASSLGAGGTGNTIYF

v_gene: TRBV19
abundance: .
j_gene: TRBJ1-5
d_gene: TRBD1
CDR3nt: TGTGCCAGTAGAACAACCGGGACAGGGATACAGCCCCAGCATTTT
CDR3aa: CASRTTGTGIQPQHF